The 11 T cell receptor beta chains given below trace back to one sample, sequenced in a study of blood T cell repertoires in COVID-19. The table came from immunoSEQ multiplex PCR; TCRdb's copy has only in-frame clones and leaves some out. The sample lists under 200,000 clones; around four fifths were seen once. Material: peripheral blood. These receptor sequences come from a woman in her sixties or seventies with COVID-19, enrolled during active disease.

This clone is a singleton in its sample. The rearrangement links TRBV28 to TRBJ2-7; TRBD2 matches at 9 bases. V shed 3 bases, J shed 7 bases, and the junction held 13 bases outside the gene matches. CDR3 length: 16 amino acids. CDR1 is MDHEN and CDR2 is SYDVKM in the germline V gene. The DNA of the CDR3 is TGTGCCAGCAGTTTCCCTCGCGGGAGGGCCTTACAAGAGCAGTACTTC. It translates to CASSFPRGRALQEQYF.

The rearrangement links TRBV29-1 to TRBJ2-2; D gene ambiguous. The CDR3 sequence is 12 residues long. Germline V gives CDR1 SQVTM, CDR2 ANQGSEA. V dropped 5 bases and J dropped 6 bases, with 10 bases sitting between them. DNA of the CDR3: TGCAGCGTTTCTGACACGGCCGGGGAGCTGTTTTTT. The encoded protein is CSVSDTAGELFF.

The chain carries TRBV14 and TRBJ1-2; possibly TRBD1 for D (6 bases). Germline CDR1 SGHDN, CDR2 FVKESK. This CDR3 comprises 13 residues. V was clipped by 4 bases and J by 5 bases, with 11 bases between them. CDR3 in DNA: TGTGCCAGCAGCCCGGGAACAGGGTATGGCTACACCTTC. Protein: CASSPGTGYGYTF.

The chain couples TRBV5-5 to TRBJ2-2, with 10 nucleotides matching TRBD2. J lost 4 bases, V lost 2 bases, and 8 bases had no gene match. This CDR3 has 17 amino acids. Germline V lookup: CDR1 SGHKS, CDR2 YYEKEE (reference sequence). The CDR3 here is CASSLLFSGGFTGELFF. The CDR3 DNA reads TGTGCCAGCAGCTTATTGTTTAGCGGGGGGTTCACCGGGGAGCTGTTTTTT.

The chain combines TRBV28 with TRBJ1-4; D unclear. The CDR3 sequence is 15 residues long. Germline assignment: CDR1 MDHEN and CDR2 SYDVKM. Trimming pared 2 bases from V and 5 bases from J, leaving 12 bases between. Written as DNA, the CDR3 is TGTGCCAGCAGTTTAAGACAAGTTCTGAATGAAAAACTGTTTTTT. It encodes CASSLRQVLNEKLFF.

The chain combines TRBV3-1 (or the pseudogene TRBV3-2) with TRBJ2-7; 12 bases agree with TRBD2. Per germline, CDR1 LGHDT and CDR2 YNNKEL (reference sequence). This CDR3 contains 15 residues. Trimming cost V 4 bases and J 7 bases; bases outside gene matches: 8. CDR3 DNA sequence: TGTGCCAGCAGCCCCCTAGCGGGAGGGTCGGTAGAGCAGTACTTC. As protein: CASSPLAGGSVEQYF.

J is TRBJ2-3 and V is TRBV28; TRBD2 matches 7 bases. V dropped 7 bases and J dropped 5; count of bases not matched to a gene: 12. The germline CDR1 and CDR2 sequences are MDHEN and SYDVKM. The CDR3 is made up of 15 amino acids. This CDR3 is CASKGIGGEGDTQYF. The CDR3 DNA reads TGTGCCAGCAAGGGGATTGGGGGGGAAGGAGATACGCAGTATTTT.

V gene TRBV30 combines with J gene TRBJ2-1; TRBD2 agrees at 14 bases. This CDR3 has 15 amino acids. CDR1 and CDR2 from the germline V gene are GTSNPN and SVGIG (reference sequence). Trimming at V came to 8 bases and at J to 9 bases, leaving 12 bases not matched to a gene. The CDR3 nucleotides are TGTGCCGGGGAGGAGGGACTAGCGGGAGTTAGTGAGCAGTTCTTC. This translates into CAGEEGLAGVSEQFF.

This clone came up once. CDR3: CASSPTVLYNEQFF. Here the CDR3 DNA reads TGTGCCAGTTCCCCCACGGTTCTCTACAATGAGCAGTTCTTC. This rearrangement joins TRBV19 to TRBJ2-1, with D unclear. The CDR3 spans 14 residues. CDR1 and CDR2 (germline): LNHDA, SQIVND (reference sequence). Deletions cut 8 bases from V and 3 bases from J, with 14 bases between.

The chain has TRBV5-5 and TRBJ2-1; D not resolved. The germline CDR1 and CDR2 sequences are SGHKS and YYEKEE (reference sequence). The CDR3 consists of 13 residues. Trimming left V 0 bases short and J 6 bases short, with 7 bases between. The CDR3 sequence is CASSLGLRNEQFF. The CDR3 region has the DNA TGTGCCAGCAGCTTGGGACTTCGCAATGAGCAGTTCTTC.

The chain joins TRBV2 to TRBJ1-3; unclear D gene. The ends were cut back, 5 bases at V and 2 bases at J, with 13 bases in the middle. CDR3 length: 15 amino acids. Germline V gene sequence: CDR1 SNHLY, CDR2 FYNNEI. CDR3 protein: CASSRGSSTGNTIYF. CDR3 nucleotides: TGTGCCAGCAGTAGAGGGTCCTCGACTGGAAACACCATATATTTT.